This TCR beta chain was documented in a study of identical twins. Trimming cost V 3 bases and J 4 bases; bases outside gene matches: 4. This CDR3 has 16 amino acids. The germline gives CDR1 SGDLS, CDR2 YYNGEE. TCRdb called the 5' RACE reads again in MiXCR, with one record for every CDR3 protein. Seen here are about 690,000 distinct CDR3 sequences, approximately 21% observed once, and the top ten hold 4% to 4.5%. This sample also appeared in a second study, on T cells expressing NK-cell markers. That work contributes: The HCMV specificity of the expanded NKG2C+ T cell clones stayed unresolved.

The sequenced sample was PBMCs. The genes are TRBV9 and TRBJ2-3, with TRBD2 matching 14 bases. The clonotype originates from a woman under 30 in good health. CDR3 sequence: CASSEGTSGRSDTQYF. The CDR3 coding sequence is TGTGCCAGCAGCGAGGGGACTAGCGGGAGATCAGATACGCAGTATTTT.